These 20 T cell receptor beta chains originate from one sample sequenced in a study of T cell responses to AZD1222 COVID-19 vaccine. Some clones are missing from TCRdb's copy, which holds only in-frame ones; the method was immunoSEQ multiplex PCR. This sample has 90,000 to 130,000 clones, with about 80% found just once. This specimen consisted of peripheral blood, obtained on day 0 of AZD1222 vaccination. The receptors were gathered from an adult in good health.

The V gene is TRBV1, the J gene TRBJ1-1; TRBD1 is the table's D call, not checked against the DNA. TRBV1 is shown as a pseudogene. The CDR3 loop spans 14 amino acids. The CDR3 DNA follows: TGCACCACTACCGGGACAGGGGATATGGATGAAGCTTTCTTT. This encodes CTTTGTGDMDEAFF.

The rearrangement joins TRBV6-2 or TRBV6-3 to TRBJ2-4, with D unclear. Germline V gene data show CDR1 as MNHEY and CDR2 as SVGEGT. The CDR3 spans 14 residues. V lost 2 bases to trimming and J lost 6 bases, with 11 bases between them. The CDR3 loop is CASSYDRLRNIQYF. CDR3 DNA: TGTGCCAGCAGTTACGATCGGCTCAGAAACATTCAGTACTTC.

This chain connects TRBV7-8 to TRBJ1-5; D may be TRBD1 (6 bases). Trimming stripped 3 bases from V and 5 bases from J, with 20 bases between. Per the germline V gene, CDR1 is SGHVS and CDR2 is FQNEAQ. There are 17 residues in the CDR3. The CDR3 sequence: CASSLAPPGDLDQPQHF. CDR3 nucleotide sequence: TGTGCCAGCAGCTTGGCCCCCCCAGGGGATCTCGATCAGCCCCAGCATTTT.

The chain uses TRBV9 and TRBJ2-7; TRBD2 agrees at 7 bases. J was trimmed by 3 bases and V by 6 bases; bases with no gene match: 18. The CDR3 loop spans 17 amino acids. Germline V gene data show CDR1 as SGDLS and CDR2 as YYNGEE. The CDR3 DNA sequence: TGTGCCAGCACGCCGCCGCCTTCCGGGACTATATACTACGAGCAGTACTTC. Translation: CASTPPPSGTIYYEQYF.

V is TRBV28 and J is TRBJ1-3; D remains ambiguous. This CDR3 contains 15 residues. Germline lookup yields CDR1 MDHEN and CDR2 SYDVKM. V lost 4 bases and J 0 bases, leaving 10 bases between the germline ends. The CDR3 sequence is CASSSSPRSGNTIYF. DNA of the CDR3: TGTGCCAGCAGTTCGTCCCCCCGCTCTGGAAACACCATATATTTT.

This chain joins TRBV6-5 and TRBJ1-4; D ambiguous. The germline V gene has CDR1 MNHEY and CDR2 SVGAGI. V lost 7 bases and J lost 5, with 11 bases in between. The CDR3 contains 13 residues. The CDR3 DNA reads as TGTGCCAGCAAAGCGGCCTTAAATGAAAAACTGTTTTTT. This encodes CASKAALNEKLFF.

The chain combines TRBV6-2 or TRBV6-3 with TRBJ2-3; 13 bases are shared with TRBD2. Per germline, CDR1 MNHEY and CDR2 SVGEGT. The CDR3 runs to 18 residues. V trimming: 6 bases; J trimming: 0 bases; junction bases outside the gene matches: 9. The CDR3 loop reads CASSGLAGAITSTDTQYF. The CDR3 DNA reads TGTGCCAGCAGCGGACTAGCGGGGGCTATAACTAGCACAGATACGCAGTATTTT.

This clone is a singleton in its sample. V and J are TRBV4-1 and TRBJ1-2; TRBD1 aligns across 7 bases. CDR3 length: 15 amino acids. V lost 2 bases, J lost 4 bases, and 7 bases stayed unmatched. Germline V gene data show CDR1 as MGHRA and CDR2 as YSYEKL. The CDR3 DNA reads as TGCGCCAGCAGCCAATATTCTCCAGGGGGCTATGGCTACACCTTC. Its protein is CASSQYSPGGYGYTF.

The gene calls are TRBV6-5 and TRBJ1-1; D remains ambiguous. The CDR3 sequence is 15 residues long. V lost 1 base, J lost 2 bases, and 11 bases lay in between. The germline V gene has CDR1 MNHEY and CDR2 SVGAGI. The CDR3 nucleotides read TGTGCCAGCAGTTACTTTGCCAGGAGAAACACTGAAGCTTTCTTT. As protein: CASSYFARRNTEAFF.

The chain couples TRBV27 to TRBJ2-2, with 7 bases fitting TRBD1. The CDR3 sequence is 16 residues long. CDR1 is MNHEY, CDR2 SMNVEV, per germline (reference sequence). V was pared by 4 bases and J by 4 bases, with 9 bases of the junction left unmatched. The CDR3 sequence: CASSSPFDRATGELFF. The DNA for the CDR3 is TGTGCCAGCAGTTCCCCCTTCGACAGGGCCACCGGGGAGCTGTTTTTT.

This chain links TRBV14 with TRBJ2-3; tentatively, D is TRBD1 or TRBD2 (5 bases each). The ends were cut back, 4 bases at V and 6 bases at J, with 14 bases in the middle. From germline, CDR1 is SGHDN and CDR2 FVKESK. The CDR3 has 14 amino acids. CDR3 loop: CASSPGRWADTQYF. As DNA, the CDR3 is TGTGCCAGCAGCCCGGGACGGTGGGCGGATACGCAGTATTTT.

About this clone itself: Its ends do not fully match the called genes, so a read error is possible. The rearrangement links TRBV29-1 to TRBJ1-1; weak D call: TRBD1 (6 bases). CDR1 and CDR2 (germline): SQVTM, ANQGSEA. The CDR3 is 14 amino acids. CDR3: CSVSTQGRNAEAFF. Here the CDR3 DNA reads TGCAGCGTCTCAACACAGGGAAGGAACGCTGAAGCTTTCTTT. Together with reference TRBV29-1 and TRBJ1-1, the CDR3 gives the full variable domain: SAVISQKPSRDICQRGTSLTIQCQVDSQVTMMFWYRQQPGQSLTLIATANQGSEATYESGFVIDKFPISRPNLTFSTLTVSNMSPEDSSIYLCSVSTQGRNAEAFFGQGTRLTVV.

The chain uses TRBV24-1 and TRBJ2-2; D is unresolved. CDR3 length equals 16 residues. Germline V gene sequence: CDR1 KGHDR, CDR2 SFDVKD. V lost 2 bases to trimming and J lost 5 bases, with 14 bases between them. The CDR3 DNA follows: TGTGCCACCAGTGATTCCACAAGGGCCGGGACCGGGGAGCTGTTTTTT. Protein product: CATSDSTRAGTGELFF.

This chain connects TRBV30 to TRBJ1-1; possible D gene TRBD1, 5 bases. Trimming removed 5 bases at V and 8 bases at J, with 12 bases between. The CDR3 sequence is 11 residues long. Germline CDR1 GTSNPN, CDR2 SVGIG (reference sequence). The chain's CDR3 is CAWGGPREAFF. CDR3 coding DNA: TGTGCCTGGGGGGGACCCAGGGAAGCTTTCTTT.

The V gene is TRBV7-6, the J gene TRBJ2-3; 8 bases are shared with TRBD2. Losses at the gene ends were 5 bases for V and 4 bases for J; bases not matched to a gene: 8. This CDR3 is built from 15 residues. The V gene's germline CDR1 is SGHVS and CDR2 FNYEAQ. The CDR3 region is CASSPAGVGADTQYF. CDR3 nucleotides: TGTGCCAGCAGCCCAGCGGGGGTAGGAGCAGATACGCAGTATTTT.

Note on this clone: This same CDR3 is encoded by further DNA sequences in the sample. The gene calls are TRBV7-9 and TRBJ1-3, with a tentative D call TRBD1 (5 bases). The germline V gene encodes CDR1 SEHNR and CDR2 FQNEAQ (reference sequence). The length of the CDR3 is 14 residues. Between the trimmed V and J ends, which lost 3 bases and 4 bases, there was a span of 10 bases. The CDR3 region is CASSLAGRGNTIYF. The CDR3 DNA reads TGTGCCAGCAGCTTGGCAGGGAGAGGAAACACCATATATTTT.

V and J are TRBV20-1 and TRBJ1-1; D not certain. The CDR3 sequence is 10 residues long. Germline CDR1 reads DFQATT; CDR2 reads SNEGSKA (reference sequence). Trimming cost V 4 bases and J 3 bases, with 3 bases left between them. This chain's CDR3 is CSAIYTEAFF. DNA for the CDR3: TGCAGTGCTATTTACACTGAAGCTTTCTTT.

This clone was detected only a few times. This chain links TRBV7-9 with TRBJ2-1, with D unresolved. The CDR3 extends over 13 amino acids. Germline lookup yields CDR1 SEHNR and CDR2 FQNEAQ (reference sequence). The V end lost 0 bases, the J end lost 6 bases, and 6 bases lay between the germline ends. The CDR3, as DNA: TGTGCCAGCAGCTTAGCGGGTCTCAATGAGCAGTTCTTC. Its protein product is CASSLAGLNEQFF.

The rearrangement uses TRBV9 and TRBJ2-7, with D unresolved. The germline gives CDR1 SGDLS, CDR2 YYNGEE. This CDR3 has 14 residues. The V gene lost 3 bases and the J gene lost 8 bases, with 18 bases spanning the gap. This CDR3 reads CASSATLLGEQQYF. As DNA, the CDR3 is TGTGCCAGCAGCGCCACCCTTCTGGGCGAGCAGCAGTACTTC.

Only a few counts were recorded for this clone. The genes are TRBV2 and TRBJ2-7; D is possibly TRBD1 or TRBD2 (5 bases each). CDR1 is SNHLY and CDR2 is FYNNEI in the germline V gene. The CDR3 is 14 amino acids. Trimming stripped 4 bases from V and 7 bases from J, with 17 bases between. The CDR3: CASSATGLGWEQYF. The CDR3 region has the DNA TGTGCCAGCAGTGCGACGGGGCTAGGGTGGGAGCAGTACTTC.